This paragraph reports one T cell receptor beta chain. The authors' processing: Quantification of nucleated cells was approximated via reference gene primer amplification. Repertoires were generated with immunoSEQ multiplex PCR, while TCRdb's copy carries only in-frame clones and drops some. V and J calls plus clone size are reproduced from that table; the DNA served to infer D and trimming. The sample holds 270,000 or so clones, approximately 82% seen once. The CDR3 runs to 17 residues. V lost 1 base to trimming and J lost 1 base, with 14 bases between them. The germline CDR1 and CDR2 sequences are SGHTA and FQGNSA. The data were obtained in a study of blood T cell repertoires in COVID-19. Overall study context: The origin of the acute and convalescent COVID-19 samples was the United States, Italy and Spain. From T cells, B-cell-depleted T cells, or PBMCs came the material, which was cDNA or gDNA.

The receptor's source is a woman aged 18-29 years with acute or convalescent COVID-19. Input material: peripheral blood. The chain couples TRBV7-2 to TRBJ2-4; TRBD2 is a possible D gene (6 bases). CDR3 loop: CASSLGGGRRAKNIQYF. CDR3 in DNA: TGTGCCAGCAGCTTAGGTGGGGGGAGGAGGGCCAAAAACATTCAGTACTTC. The complete variable domain, with remaining parts taken from reference TRBV7-2 and TRBJ2-4, reads GAGVSQSPSNKVTEKGKDVELRCDPISGHTALYWYRQSLGQGLEFLIYFQGNSAPDKSGLPSDRFSAERTGGSVSTLTIQRTQQEDSAVYLCASSLGGGRRAKNIQYFGAGTRLSVL.